This entry concerns a single T cell receptor beta chain. Original methodology: Estimation of nucleated cell counts was performed using reference gene primer amplification. Here immunoSEQ multiplex PCR was the method, and the copy in TCRdb shows in-frame clones only, minus some. V and J calls and clone size are copied from that table; D and trimming were computed from the DNA. This sample yields about 120,000 clones, of which nearly 90% are seen a single time; approximately 5% belongs to the top ten. These data originate in a study of blood T cell repertoires in COVID-19. J lost 0 bases, V lost 6 bases, and 15 bases had no gene match. Germline V CDR1 and CDR2: MDHEN, SYDVKM. This CDR3 has 18 amino acids.

The clonotype was recovered from a human donor in a cohort sampled during active COVID-19. Input material: peripheral blood. V usage is TRBV28 and J usage is TRBJ2-7; 9 bases match TRBD1. The CDR3 is CASSTGTGWTTSSYEQYF. The DNA for the CDR3 is TGTGCCAGCAGCACCGGGACAGGGTGGACCACCAGCTCCTACGAGCAGTACTTC.